This T cell receptor beta chain appears in the sequencing data of a study of T cell repertoires in cytomegalovirus infection (dated by TCRdb to about 2019). The study in broad terms: Donor HLA type was relevant to the analysis, because carriage of CMV infection together with the matching HLA type was indicated by public TCR beta signatures. Broad study findings and their caveats: The ex vivo response was dominated by HLA-C-restricted CMV-specific TCR beta clonotypes, which also provided the single most frequent clonotype in two of eight donors. In both this cohort and an independent roughly 400-donor cohort, the cumulative frequency of public TCR beta family members distinguished carriers of CMV infection plus the relevant HLA type.

A remark on this clonotype: Its specific antigen is unknown. No base quality information exists; no much larger clone differs at one position.

For CDR1 and CDR2, the germline V gene lists LGHNA and YSLEER. The junction carries 17 bases between V and J, which are trimmed by 4 bases and 0 bases respectively. The CDR3, from cysteine to phenylalanine, totals 17 residues. This entry keeps only the CDR3 DNA: 51 bases, framed from base 1. TCRdb shows the sequencer as Illumina HiSeq 1500. TCRdb took the public reads, trimmed them with fastp at Q25, ran MiXCR for clone calling and kept in-frame beta chains. Each record represents a unique CDR3 protein, reported with the most common genes and DNA among its rows. This sample lists around 530,000 distinct CDR3 sequences; more than 20% were detected once. Jointly, the top ten make up approximately 13% of the sample.

Specimen: PBMCs. This clonotype was obtained from a human donor in good health (CMV status not recorded). Some clones in this sample may be carry-over from other donors' samples. The V gene is TRBV4-3 and the J gene is TRBJ2-3; tentative D gene TRBD2, with 6 bases matching. The CDR3: CASSRRAFGGSTDTQYF. The DNA reads TGCGCCAGCAGCCGCCGGGCCTTCGGGGGTAGCACAGATACGCAGTATTTT.